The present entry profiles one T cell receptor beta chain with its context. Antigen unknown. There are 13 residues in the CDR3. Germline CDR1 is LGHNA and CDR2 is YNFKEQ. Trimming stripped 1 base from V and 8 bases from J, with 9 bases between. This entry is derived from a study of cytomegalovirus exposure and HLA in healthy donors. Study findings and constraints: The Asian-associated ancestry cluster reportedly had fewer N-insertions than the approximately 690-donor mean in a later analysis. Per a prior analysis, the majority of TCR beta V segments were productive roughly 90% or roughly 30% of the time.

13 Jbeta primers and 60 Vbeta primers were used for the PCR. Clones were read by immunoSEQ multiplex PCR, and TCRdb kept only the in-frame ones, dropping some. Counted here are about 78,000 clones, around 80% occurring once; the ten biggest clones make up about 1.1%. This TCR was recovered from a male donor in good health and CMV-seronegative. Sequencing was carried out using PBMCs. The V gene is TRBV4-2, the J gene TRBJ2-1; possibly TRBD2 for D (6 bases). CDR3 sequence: CASSQGRVHEQFF. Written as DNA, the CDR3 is TGTGCCAGCAGCCAAGGGAGGGTCCATGAGCAGTTCTTC.